This T cell receptor (beta chain) was recorded in a study of sequential checkpoint blockade in melanoma. Only in-frame clones appear in the TCRdb table, and some are missing; sequencing was by immunoSEQ multiplex PCR. Of roughly 18,000 clones in the sample, about three fifths were seen once. Treatment of the sample: randomized to nivolumab then ipilimumab (arm A) or the reverse (arm B). From thawed PBMCs, live CD3+CD8+ cells negative for CD19 and CD56 were sorted. The germline V and J ends were trimmed by 4 bases and 8 bases, with 6 bases remaining between them. CDR1 MGHRA and CDR2 YSYEKL come from the germline V gene. This CDR3 is 11 amino acids long.

Specimen: CD8+ T cells sorted from blood (inferred from file names), collected from a patient given nivolumab and ipilimumab in sequence. The sequence was collected from a human donor with melanoma. This rearrangement joins TRBV4-1 to TRBJ2-1; D call uncertain. CDR3 bases: TGCGCCAGCAGCCTGTATGATGAGCAGTTCTTC. Encoded protein: CASSLYDEQFF.